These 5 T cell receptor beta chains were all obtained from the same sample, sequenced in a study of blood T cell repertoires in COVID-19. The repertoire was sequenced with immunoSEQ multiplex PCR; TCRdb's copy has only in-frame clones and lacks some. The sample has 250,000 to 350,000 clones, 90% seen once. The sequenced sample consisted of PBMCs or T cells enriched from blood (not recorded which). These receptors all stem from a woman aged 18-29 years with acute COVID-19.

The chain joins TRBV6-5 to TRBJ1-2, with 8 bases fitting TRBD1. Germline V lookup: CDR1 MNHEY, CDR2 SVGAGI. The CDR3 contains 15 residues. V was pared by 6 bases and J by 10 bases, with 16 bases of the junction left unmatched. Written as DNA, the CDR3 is TGTGCCAGCAGATCCCCGGACAGGGAGGTTAGTGACTACACCTTC. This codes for CASRSPDREVSDYTF.

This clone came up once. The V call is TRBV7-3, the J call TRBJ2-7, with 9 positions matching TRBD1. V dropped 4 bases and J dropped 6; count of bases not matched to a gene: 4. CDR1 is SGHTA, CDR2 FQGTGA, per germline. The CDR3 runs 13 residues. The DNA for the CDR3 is TGTGCCAGCAGCTCTGGACAGGGGACCGAGCAGTACTTC. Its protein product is CASSSGQGTEQYF.

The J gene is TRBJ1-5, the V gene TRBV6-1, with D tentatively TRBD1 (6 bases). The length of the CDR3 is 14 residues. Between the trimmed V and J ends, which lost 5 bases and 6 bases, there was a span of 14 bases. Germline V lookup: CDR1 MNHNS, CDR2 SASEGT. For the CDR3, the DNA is TGTGCCAGCAGTTGGGGGGGGGCTGCTCAGCCCCAGCATTTT. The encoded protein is CASSWGGAAQPQHF.

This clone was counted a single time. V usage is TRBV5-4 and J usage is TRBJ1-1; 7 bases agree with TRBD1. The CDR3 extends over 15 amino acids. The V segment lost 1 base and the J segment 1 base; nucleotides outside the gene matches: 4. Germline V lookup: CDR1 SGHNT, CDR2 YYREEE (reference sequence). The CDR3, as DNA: TGTGCCAGCAGCTTGCTGACAGGGAGGAACACTGAAGCTTTCTTT. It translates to CASSLLTGRNTEAFF.

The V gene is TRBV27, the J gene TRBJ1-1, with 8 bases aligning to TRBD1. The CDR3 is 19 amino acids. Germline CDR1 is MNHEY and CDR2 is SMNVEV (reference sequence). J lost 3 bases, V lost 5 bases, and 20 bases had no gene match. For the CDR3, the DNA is TGTGCCAGCAGTCGCAGCCCCCTCGTATTACAGGGGGACGACACTGAAGCTTTCTTT. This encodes CASSRSPLVLQGDDTEAFF.